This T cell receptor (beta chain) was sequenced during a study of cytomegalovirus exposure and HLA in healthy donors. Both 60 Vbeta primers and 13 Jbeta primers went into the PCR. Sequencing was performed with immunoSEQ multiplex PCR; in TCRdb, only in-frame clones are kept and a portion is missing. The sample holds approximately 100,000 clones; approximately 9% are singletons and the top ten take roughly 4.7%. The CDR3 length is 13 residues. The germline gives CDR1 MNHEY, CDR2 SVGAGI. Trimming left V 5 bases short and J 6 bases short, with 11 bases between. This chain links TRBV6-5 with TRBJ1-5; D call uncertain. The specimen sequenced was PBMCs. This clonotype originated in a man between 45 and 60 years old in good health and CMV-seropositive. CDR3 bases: TGTGCCAGCAGTCAGACGGGGAGTCAGCCCCAGCATTTT. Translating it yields CASSQTGSQPQHF.